This is a list of T cell receptor beta chains from one sample in a study of molecular identifiers for immune sequencing clone quantification. MiXCR was run by TCRdb on the PCR reads, yielding one entry per CDR3 protein. The sample lists about 320,000 distinct CDR3 sequences, 24% occurring once. Sequenced sample: naive CD8+ T cells from blood, with Jurkat cell RNA spiked in. The receptors shown here come from a human donor in good health. Some libraries in this study had Jurkat cell RNA spiked in. The CDR3 runs from the conserved cysteine through the conserved F or W. A D gene is named only where the DNA matches it firmly. Only some rows state a clone size, as once, few, many or a class for expanded clones.

abundance	d_gene	v_gene	j_gene	CDR3nt	CDR3aa
many	.	TRBV12-3/TRBV12-4	TRBJ2-2	TGTGCCAGCAGTCCCCCCGTGGGCGGGGAGCTGTTTTTT	CASSPPVGGELFF
.	TRBD2	TRBV7-9	TRBJ2-2	TGTGCCAGCAGCCGCTCCCTAGCGGGGGGGCCCGGGGAGCTGTTTTTT	CASSRSLAGGPGELFF
few	TRBD2	TRBV6-1	TRBJ2-7	TGTGCCAGCAGGCCCGGCAGCGGGGTAAGCTCCTACGAGCAGTACTTC	CASRPGSGVSSYEQYF
many	.	TRBV7-6	TRBJ1-1	TGTGCCAGCAGCTTAGCTGGGGGCGCGGACACTGAAGCTTTCTTT	CASSLAGGADTEAFF
few	TRBD2	TRBV28	TRBJ2-7	TGTGCCAGCAGTTTGCGGGGGGCAACATCCTACGAGCAGTACTTC	CASSLRGATSYEQYF
many	TRBD1	TRBV5-4	TRBJ1-2	TGTGCCAGCAGCTCCGGGACAGAAAACTATGGCTACACCTTC	CASSSGTENYGYTF
.	.	TRBV19	TRBJ1-2	TGTGCCAGTAGTATGTCAGGGGACGCTTATGGCTACACCTTC	CASSMSGDAYGYTF
.	TRBD1	TRBV4-1	TRBJ2-1	TGCGCCAGCAGCCAAGGGGTGCCGGGACAGGTCTACAATGAGCAGTTCTTC	CASSQGVPGQVYNEQFF
few	.	TRBV7-9	TRBJ2-5	TGTGCCAGCAGCTCAGAACAGGGCAAAGAGACCCAGTACTTC	CASSSEQGKETQYF
many	TRBD1	TRBV5-6	TRBJ1-4	TGTGCCAGCAGCTTCAGCGTGGGACAGGGGAGTGAAAAACTGTTTTTT	CASSFSVGQGSEKLFF